The next 8 T cell receptor beta chains were all read from a single sample in a study of Graves' ophthalmopathy and Graves' hyperthyroidism (dated by TCRdb to 2017 to 2018). The run used an Illumina HiSeq 2000. For repertoire sequencing, TCR beta CDR3 regions were amplified from RNA transcripts. The first round of RT-PCR was done with HTBI primers and the Qiagen OneStep RT-PCR kit, and was followed by a second round of multiplex PCR, then size selection and purification. TCRdb passed the public sequencing reads through fastp at Q25 and MiXCR, retaining productive beta sequences. Rows with one shared CDR3 protein collapse into an entry with the most common genes and DNA. Across this sample there are a few hundred thousand distinct CDR3 sequences, with 18% seen only once. Roughly 1.5% of the sample is held by the ten biggest clonotypes. The sequenced sample was peripheral blood. All receptors derive from a woman aged 18 to 35 with Graves' ophthalmopathy. Donor details come from another sample of the same person, matched by shared clones.

This clonotype showed up many times. V usage is TRBV27 and J usage is TRBJ1-2, with 7 bases fitting TRBD1. Germline CDR1 reads MNHEY; CDR2 reads SMNVEV (reference sequence). This CDR3 is built from 15 residues. J lost 1 base, V lost 4 bases, and 6 bases had no gene match. CDR3 residues: CASSSDRVFNYGYTF. The CDR3 nucleotides read TGTGCCAGCAGTTCAGACAGGGTTTTTAACTATGGCTACACCTTC.

The chain couples TRBV20-1 to TRBJ2-5, with D possibly being TRBD1 (5 bases). Germline V gene lookup returns CDR1 DFQATT and CDR2 SNEGSKA (reference sequence). The CDR3 is made up of 15 amino acids. The V end was cut by 2 bases, the J end by 2 bases, with 15 bases between. CDR3 protein: CSARKQWGTQETQYF. The CDR3 region has the DNA TGCAGTGCTAGAAAACAGTGGGGCACTCAAGAGACCCAGTACTTC.

This clonotype was found many times. This rearrangement joins TRBV7-9 to TRBJ1-2; no clear D gene. Germline CDR1 is SEHNR and CDR2 is FQNEAQ (reference sequence). This CDR3 is 14 amino acids long. V was clipped by 1 base and J by 5 bases, with 11 bases between them. CDR3 sequence reads: CASSLEARQYGYTF. The CDR3 DNA follows: TGTGCCAGCAGCTTAGAGGCCAGGCAATATGGCTACACCTTC.

This clonotype has at least ten counts. The chain couples TRBV6-1 to TRBJ1-5; D is perhaps TRBD1 (5 bases). CDR3 size: 15 residues. The V end lost 7 bases, the J end lost 1 base, and 14 bases lay between the germline ends. CDR1 and CDR2 (germline): MNHNS, SASEGT. The CDR3: CASTLGGVSNQPQHF. The CDR3 coding sequence is TGTGCCAGCACCCTGGGGGGTGTGAGCAATCAGCCCCAGCATTTT.

This clonotype has a count of ten or more. This chain links TRBV5-1 with TRBJ1-1; D call uncertain. CDR3 size: 13 residues. CDR1 is SGHRS, CDR2 YFSETQ, per germline. Trimming pared 4 bases from V and 2 bases from J, leaving 9 bases between. The CDR3 is CASSGLQNTEAFF. CDR3 sequence (DNA): TGCGCCAGCAGCGGGTTGCAAAACACTGAAGCTTTCTTT.

The J gene is TRBJ1-6, the V gene TRBV12-3 or TRBV12-4, with D perhaps TRBD1 (6 bases). The CDR3 has 12 amino acids. Trimming left V 6 bases short and J 16 bases short, with 16 bases between. The CDR3 DNA is TGTGCCAGCAGACCCAGTTGGGACAAACTCCACTTT. Translation gives CASRPSWDKLHF.

Only a few counts were recorded for this clonotype. A read error may account for a junction end that differs from germline. The chain is built from TRBV2 and TRBJ1-1; no definite D call. Germline assignment: CDR1 SNHLY and CDR2 FYNNEI. CDR3 length: 11 residues. CDR3 residues: CVSSVSTEAFF. In nucleotides, the CDR3 is TGTGTCAGCAGTGTTTCCACTGAAGCTTTCTTT.

This clonotype was counted ten times or more. V is TRBV15 and J is TRBJ1-1, with D unresolved. CDR1 is LNHNV, CDR2 YYDKDF, per germline (reference sequence). The CDR3 covers 17 residues. V was trimmed by 7 bases and J by 6 bases, leaving 27 bases between them. CDR3 residues: CATNISIKVSRTPEAFF. The DNA for the CDR3 is TGTGCCACCAACATCTCAATTAAGGTCTCCAGGACTCCTGAAGCTTTCTTT.